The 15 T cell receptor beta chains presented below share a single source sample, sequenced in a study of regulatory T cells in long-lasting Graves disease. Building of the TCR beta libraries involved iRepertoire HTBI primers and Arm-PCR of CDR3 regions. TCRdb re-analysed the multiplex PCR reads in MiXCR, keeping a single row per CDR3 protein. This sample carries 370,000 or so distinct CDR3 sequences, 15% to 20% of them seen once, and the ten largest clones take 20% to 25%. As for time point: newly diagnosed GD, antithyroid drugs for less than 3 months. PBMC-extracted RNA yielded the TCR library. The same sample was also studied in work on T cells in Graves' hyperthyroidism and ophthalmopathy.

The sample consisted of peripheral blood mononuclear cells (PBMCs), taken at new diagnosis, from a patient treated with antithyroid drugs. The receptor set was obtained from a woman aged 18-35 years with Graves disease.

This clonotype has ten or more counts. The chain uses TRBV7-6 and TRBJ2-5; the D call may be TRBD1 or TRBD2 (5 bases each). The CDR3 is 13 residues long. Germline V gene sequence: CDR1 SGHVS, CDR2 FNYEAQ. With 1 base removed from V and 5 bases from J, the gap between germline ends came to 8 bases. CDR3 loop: CASSLGGTETQYF. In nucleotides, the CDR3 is TGTGCCAGCAGCTTAGGGGGGACGGAGACCCAGTACTTC.

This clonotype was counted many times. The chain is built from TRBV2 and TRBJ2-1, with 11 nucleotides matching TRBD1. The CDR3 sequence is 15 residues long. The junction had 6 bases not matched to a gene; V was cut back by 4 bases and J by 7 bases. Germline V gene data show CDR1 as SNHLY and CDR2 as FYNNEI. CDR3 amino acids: CASSGGTGGNNEQFF. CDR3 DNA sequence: TGTGCCAGCAGTGGAGGGACAGGGGGTAATAATGAGCAGTTCTTC. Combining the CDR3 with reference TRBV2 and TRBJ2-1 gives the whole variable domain EPEVTQTPSHQVTQMGQEVILRCVPISNHLYFYWYRQILGQKVEFLVSFYNNEISEKSEIFDDQFSVERPDGSNFTLKIRSTKLEDSAMYFCASSGGTGGNNEQFFGPGTRLTVL.

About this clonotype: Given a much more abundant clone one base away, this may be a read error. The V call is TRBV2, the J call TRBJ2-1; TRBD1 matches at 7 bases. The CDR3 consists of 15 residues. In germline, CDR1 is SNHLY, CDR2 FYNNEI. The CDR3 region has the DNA TGTGCCAGCAGTGTAGAGGGGGCCATCATGTATGAGCAGCTCTTC. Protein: CASSVEGAIMYEQLF.

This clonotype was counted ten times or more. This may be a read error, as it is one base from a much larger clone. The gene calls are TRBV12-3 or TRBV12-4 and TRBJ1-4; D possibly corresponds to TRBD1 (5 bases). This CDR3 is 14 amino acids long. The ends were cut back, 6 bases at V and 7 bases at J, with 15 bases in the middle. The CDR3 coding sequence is TGTGCCAGCAGAAAGACAGAGCAAGGTGAAAAACTGTTTTTT. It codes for CASRKTEQGEKLFF.

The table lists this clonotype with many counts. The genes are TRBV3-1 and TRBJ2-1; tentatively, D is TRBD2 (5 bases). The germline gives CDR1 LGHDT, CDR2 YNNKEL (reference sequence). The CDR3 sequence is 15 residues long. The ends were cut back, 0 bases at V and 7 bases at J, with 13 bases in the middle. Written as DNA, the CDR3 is TGTGCCAGCAGCCAAGAGGAGCGGATCAATAATGAGCAGTTCTTC. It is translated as CASSQEERINNEQFF.

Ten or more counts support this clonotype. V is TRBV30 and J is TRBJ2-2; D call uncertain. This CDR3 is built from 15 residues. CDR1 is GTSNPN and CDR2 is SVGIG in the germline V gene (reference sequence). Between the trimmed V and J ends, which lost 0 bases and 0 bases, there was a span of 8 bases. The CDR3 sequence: CAWSVSLPNTGELFF. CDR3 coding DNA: TGTGCCTGGAGTGTAAGTCTACCGAACACCGGGGAGCTGTTTTTT.

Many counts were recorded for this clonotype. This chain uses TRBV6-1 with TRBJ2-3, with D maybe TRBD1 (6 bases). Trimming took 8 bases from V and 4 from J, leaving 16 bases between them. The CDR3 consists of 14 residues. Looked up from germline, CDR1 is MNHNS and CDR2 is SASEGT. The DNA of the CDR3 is TGTGCCAGCTCCGTAGGGACAAATCCAGATACGCAGTATTTT. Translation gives CASSVGTNPDTQYF.

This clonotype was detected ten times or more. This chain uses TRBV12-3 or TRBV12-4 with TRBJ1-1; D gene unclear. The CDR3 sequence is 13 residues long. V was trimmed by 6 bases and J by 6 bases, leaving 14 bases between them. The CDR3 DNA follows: TGTGCCAGCAGCCCATCATCGAATTCTGAAGCTTTCTTT. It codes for CASSPSSNSEAFF.

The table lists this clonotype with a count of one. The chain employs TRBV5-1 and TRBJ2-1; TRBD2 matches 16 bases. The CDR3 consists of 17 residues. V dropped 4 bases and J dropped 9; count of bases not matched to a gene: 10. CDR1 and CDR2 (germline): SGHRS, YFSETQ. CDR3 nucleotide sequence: TGCGCCAGCAGCAGCCAAGGGACTAGCGGGGGGGCGGCTGAGCAGTTCTTC. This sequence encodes CASSSQGTSGGAAEQFF.

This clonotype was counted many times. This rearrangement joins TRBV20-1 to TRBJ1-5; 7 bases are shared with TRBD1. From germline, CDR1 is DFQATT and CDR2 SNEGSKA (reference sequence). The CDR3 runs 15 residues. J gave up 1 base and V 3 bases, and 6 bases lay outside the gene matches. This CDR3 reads CSARRTGRSNQPQHF. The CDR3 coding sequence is TGCAGTGCTAGGAGGACAGGAAGGAGCAATCAGCCCCAGCATTTT.

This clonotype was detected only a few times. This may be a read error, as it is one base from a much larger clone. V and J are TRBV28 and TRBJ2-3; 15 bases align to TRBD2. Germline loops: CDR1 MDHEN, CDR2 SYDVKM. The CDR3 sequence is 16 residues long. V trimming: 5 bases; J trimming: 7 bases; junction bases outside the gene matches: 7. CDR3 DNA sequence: TGTGCCAGCAGTCTCTCGGGACTAGCGGGAGGACATACGCAGTATTTT. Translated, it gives CASSLSGLAGGHTQYF.

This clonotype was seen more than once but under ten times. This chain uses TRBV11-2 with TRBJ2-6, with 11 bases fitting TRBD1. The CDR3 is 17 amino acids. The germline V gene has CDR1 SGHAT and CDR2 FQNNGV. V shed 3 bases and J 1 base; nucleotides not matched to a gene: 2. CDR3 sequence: CASSLGDRGSGANVLTF. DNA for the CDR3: TGTGCCAGCAGCTTGGGGGACAGGGGGTCTGGGGCCAACGTCCTGACTTTC.

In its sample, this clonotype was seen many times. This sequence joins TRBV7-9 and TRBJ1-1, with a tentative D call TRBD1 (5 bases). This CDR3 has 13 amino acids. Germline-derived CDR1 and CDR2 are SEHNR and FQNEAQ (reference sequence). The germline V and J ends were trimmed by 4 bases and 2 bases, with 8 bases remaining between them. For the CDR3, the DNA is TGTGCCAGCAGCTGGGGCAGTAACACTGAAGCTTTCTTT. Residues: CASSWGSNTEAFF.

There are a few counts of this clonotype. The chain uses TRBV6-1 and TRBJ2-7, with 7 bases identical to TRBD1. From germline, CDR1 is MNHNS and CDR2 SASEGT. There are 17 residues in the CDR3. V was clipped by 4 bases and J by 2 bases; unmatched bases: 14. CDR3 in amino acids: CASSALTTGTGTYEQYF. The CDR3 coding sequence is TGTGCCAGCAGTGCCTTAACGACAGGGACCGGGACCTACGAGCAGTACTTC.

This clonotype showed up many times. CDR3 in amino acids: CASSLDADYGYTF. The CDR3 nucleotides are TGCGCCAGCAGTCTTGATGCGGACTATGGCTACACCTTC. The chain uses TRBV5-1 and TRBJ1-2; no reliable D call. The CDR3 is made up of 13 amino acids. The germline V gene encodes CDR1 SGHRS and CDR2 YFSETQ. Between the trimmed V and J ends, which lost 5 bases and 3 bases, there was a span of 11 bases.